By sample share, the clone carrying this TCR beta chain is large. Three rounds of nested PCR, following a modified ARM-PCR protocol, produced the TCRbeta library. One entry per CDR3 protein, called by TCRdb with MiXCR from the multiplex PCR reads. The sample includes 35,000 to 55,000 distinct CDR3 sequences, around 62% of them seen just once. This record comes from a study of tumor and adjacent non-tumor tissue in lung cancer. About the research overall: Patients comprised approximately eleven adenocarcinoma, a couple of squamous cell carcinoma and 1 small cell lung cancer.

No cell sorting was done before RNA was extracted from the tissue. The normal lung tissue was taken more than 3 cm from the tumor edge. CDR1 and CDR2 (germline): SGHAT, FQNNGV. The CDR3 is 14 amino acids. V lost 5 bases, J lost 4 bases, and 4 bases stayed unmatched. What was sequenced was distant non-tumor lung tissue. The receptor comes from a woman in her 40s with non-small cell lung cancer. The chain is built from TRBV11-2 and TRBJ2-1; TRBD1 aligns across 8 bases. The CDR3 DNA reads TGTGCCAGCAGCCCGCGGACAGGGTACAATGAGCAGTTCTTC. Protein: CASSPRTGYNEQFF.